This T cell receptor beta chain was documented in a study of siplizumab effects on memory and regulatory T cells (dated by TCRdb to 2018 to 2020). Study-wide context: The study looked at the effect of siplizumab, an anti-CD2 antibody, on alloreactive T-cell subsets in allogeneic mixed lymphocyte reactions made from human PBMCs.

General study outcomes and caveats: Of the alloreactive CD4+ clones that could be mapped, the Treg-derived share averaged about 63% with siplizumab compared with 25% to 30% in control reactions. The cumulative frequency of alloreactive sequences that could be traced back to unstimulated CD4+ memory T cells was significantly reduced by siplizumab. A naive or memory phenotype could not be assigned to roughly 80-97% of proliferating CD4+ or CD8+ clones. Greater diversity appeared to be present in unstimulated naive T cells than in memory T cells, and a substantial contribution to the alloresponse seemed to be made by naive cells. The suppressive function of proliferating Tregs from siplizumab cultures was not functionally confirmed. Because sequences at frequencies below about 10^-5 were poorly captured, only a minor fraction of alloreactive clones could be mapped back to unstimulated subsets.

This clone was recorded only once. Its antigen is unknown. No base-level quality is on record; no much larger clone is a single base apart. Libraries were built with the immunoSEQ multiplex PCR assay. Each sample had some 94,000 TCR templates assayed by the deep sequencing platform. Genomic DNA extracted from sorted T cells was used for TCRbeta CDR3 sequencing. Concerning the study's data processing: Clonal analysis of TCRbeta CDR3 data was done in the R programming language. Unstimulated samples were compared with post-reaction CFSE-low samples to define alloreactive CD4+ and CD8+ clones. Alloreactive CD4+ clones were assigned to regulatory or non-regulatory origin by matching sequences to sorted unstimulated Treg and non-Treg repertoires. As stored in TCRdb, this immuneACCESS dataset retains in-frame rearrangements with V and J assigned. A fraction of the clones does not appear; measured against another copy, unresolved V genes explain less than half of the discrepancy, and the remainder lacks a known reason. V and J calls plus clone size are reproduced from that table; the DNA served to infer D and trimming. This sample lists 90,000 to 120,000 clones; roughly 92% were detected once. The ten largest clones take up roughly 0.59% of the sample.

Sorted unstimulated T cells and proliferating T cells recovered from mixed lymphocyte reactions were subjected to TCRbeta CDR3 sequencing. Fresh whole blood from fewer than twelve HLA-typed healthy donors was used to isolate PBMCs. Unstimulated CD4+ regulatory T cells were FACS-sorted to map the origin of alloreactive clones. This TCR came from a human donor in good health. The sample consisted of Tregs sorted from blood.

The nucleotide sequence is given as TGTGCCAGCAGCTTGGTAGCGGGTTTATACAATGAGCAGTTCTTC. It encodes CASSLVAGLYNEQFF. The sequence links TRBV5-6 to TRBJ2-1; 7 central nucleotides agree with TRBD2. The germline V gene specifies SGHDT as CDR1 and YYEEEE as CDR2. From its cysteine to its phenylalanine, the CDR3 spans 15 amino acids. Only the CDR3 part of the read is kept: 45 bases, read in frame from the first base. V trim: 0 bases; J trim: 4 bases; unmatched bases: 4.